This T cell receptor (beta chain) derives from a study of ipilimumab plus nivolumab after autologous stem cell transplantation. Across the study: Myeloma cases were transplant-naive high-risk or relapsed within 3 years post first autologous transplant.

Starting 14 to 28 days after autologous transplant, ipilimumab 1 mg/kg was given. Patients got 3 mg/kg IV nivolumab weeks 1, 4, 7, 10, then biweekly through week 26. Notes on the study in general: Per the authors, repertoire, Treg and microbiota data justify further study.

Worth noting for this clone: Its antigen is undetermined.

Only in-frame clones appear in the TCRdb table, and some are missing; sequencing was by immunoSEQ multiplex PCR. The data hold over 35,000 clones, with more than 85% observed a single time. Germline lookup yields CDR1 SGHNT and CDR2 YYREEE (reference sequence). The V gene lost 8 bases and the J gene lost 6 bases, with 10 bases spanning the gap. CDR3 length: 11 amino acids. This TCR came from a male donor with multiple myeloma. This material consisted of PBMCs, taken in a trial of ipilimumab plus nivolumab as post-transplant consolidation. The chain has TRBV5-4 and TRBJ2-3; D is undetermined. CDR3 sequence reads: CASLNRDTQYF. For the CDR3, the DNA is TGTGCCAGTCTCAATAGGGATACGCAGTATTTT.